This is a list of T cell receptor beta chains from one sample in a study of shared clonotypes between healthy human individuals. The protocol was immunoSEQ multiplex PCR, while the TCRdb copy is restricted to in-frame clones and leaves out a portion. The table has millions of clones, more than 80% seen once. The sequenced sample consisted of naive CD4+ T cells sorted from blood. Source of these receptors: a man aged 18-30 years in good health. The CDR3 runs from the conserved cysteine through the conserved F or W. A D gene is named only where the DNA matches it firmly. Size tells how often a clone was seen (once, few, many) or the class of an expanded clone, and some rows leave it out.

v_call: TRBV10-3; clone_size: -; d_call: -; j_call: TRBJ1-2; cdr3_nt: TGTGCCATCAGTGTTGGGGAGTACTATGGCTACACCTTC; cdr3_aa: CAISVGEYYGYTF
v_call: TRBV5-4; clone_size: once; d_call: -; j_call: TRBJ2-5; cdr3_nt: TGTGCCAGCAGCTTGGCCAGACAAGAGACCCAGTACTTC; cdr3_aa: CASSLARQETQYF
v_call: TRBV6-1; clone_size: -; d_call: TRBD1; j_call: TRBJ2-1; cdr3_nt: TGTGCCAGCAGTCAAGACAGGGTGTCCTCCTACAATGAGCAGTTCTTC; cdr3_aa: CASSQDRVSSYNEQFF
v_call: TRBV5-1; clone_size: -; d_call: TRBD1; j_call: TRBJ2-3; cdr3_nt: TGCGCCAGCAGCGGGGGACAGGAGCGCACAGATACGCAGTATTTT; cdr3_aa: CASSGGQERTDTQYF
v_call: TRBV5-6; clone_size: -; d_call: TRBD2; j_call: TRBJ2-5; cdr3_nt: TGTGCCAGCAGCTCCAAGACTAGCGGGGGGAGTTCGGGGACCCAGTACTTC; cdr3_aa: CASSSKTSGGSSGTQYF
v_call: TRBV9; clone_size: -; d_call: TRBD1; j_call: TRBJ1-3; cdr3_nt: TGTGCCAGCAGCGCGTGGACAGGGGGCCTGTCCTCTGGAAACACCATATATTTT; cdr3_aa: CASSAWTGGLSSGNTIYF
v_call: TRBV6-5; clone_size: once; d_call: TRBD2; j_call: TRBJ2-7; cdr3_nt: TGTGCCAGCAGTCAGTCGACTAGCGGGGTTGGAGAGCAGTACTTC; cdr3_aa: CASSQSTSGVGEQYF
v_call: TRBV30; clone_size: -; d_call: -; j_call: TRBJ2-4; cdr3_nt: TGTGCCTGGAGTCTGTCGGACCGAGACATTCAGTACTTC; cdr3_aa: CAWSLSDRDIQYF
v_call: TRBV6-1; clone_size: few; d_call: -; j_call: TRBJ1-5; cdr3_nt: TGTGCCAGCAGTGAAGAGACAAGTAATCAGCCCCAGCATTTT; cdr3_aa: CASSEETSNQPQHF
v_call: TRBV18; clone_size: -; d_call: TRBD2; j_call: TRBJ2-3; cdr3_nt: TGTGCCAGCTCACCGGGGACTAGCGGGAGTGGCACAGATACGCAGTATTTT; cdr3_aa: CASSPGTSGSGTDTQYF
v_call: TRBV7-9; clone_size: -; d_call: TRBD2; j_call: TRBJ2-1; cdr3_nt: TGTGCCAGCAGCTTAGTGACTAGCGGGGACTACAATGAGCAGTTCTTC; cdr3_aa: CASSLVTSGDYNEQFF
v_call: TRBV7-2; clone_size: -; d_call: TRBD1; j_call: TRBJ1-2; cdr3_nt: TGTGCCAGCAGCAGAAGATCCGGGACAGGGAATTATGGCTACACCTTC; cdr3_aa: CASSRRSGTGNYGYTF
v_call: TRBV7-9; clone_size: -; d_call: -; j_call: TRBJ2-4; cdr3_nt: TGTGCCAGCTTAAGTGGAGGGACAGTTAACATTCAGTACTTC; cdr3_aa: CASLSGGTVNIQYF
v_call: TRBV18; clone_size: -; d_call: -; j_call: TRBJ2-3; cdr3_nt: TGTGCCAGCTCACCACCTAACAGGGCCACAGATACGCAGTATTTT; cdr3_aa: CASSPPNRATDTQYF
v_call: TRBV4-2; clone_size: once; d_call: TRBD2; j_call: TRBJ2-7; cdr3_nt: TGTGCCAGCAGCAGGGGAGTAGCGGGGCTGTACGAGCAGTACTTC; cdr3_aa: CASSRGVAGLYEQYF
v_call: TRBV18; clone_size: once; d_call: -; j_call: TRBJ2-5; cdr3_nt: TGTGCCAGCTCACCACCAGGCCAGCTTGAGACCCAGTACTTC; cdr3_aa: CASSPPGQLETQYF
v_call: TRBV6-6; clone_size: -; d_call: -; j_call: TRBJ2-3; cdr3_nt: TGTGCCAGCAGTTTCTGGACCCAAGATACGCAGTATTTT; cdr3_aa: CASSFWTQDTQYF
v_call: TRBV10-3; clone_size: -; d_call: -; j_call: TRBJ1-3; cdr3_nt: TGTGCCGGTACCCAGCCCGGGGCAAACACCATATATTTT; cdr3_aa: CAGTQPGANTIYF
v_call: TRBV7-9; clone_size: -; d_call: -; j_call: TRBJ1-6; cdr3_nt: TGTGCCAGCAGCACGGGGTCTGGGGCCTATAATTCACCCCTCCACTTT; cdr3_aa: CASSTGSGAYNSPLHF
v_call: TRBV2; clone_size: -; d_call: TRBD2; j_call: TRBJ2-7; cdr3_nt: TGTGCCAGCAGTGAGACCAGGGCGGGAGGCTTCACCTACGAGCAGTACTTC; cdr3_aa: CASSETRAGGFTYEQYF
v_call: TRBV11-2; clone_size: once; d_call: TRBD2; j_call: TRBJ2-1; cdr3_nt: TGTGCCAGCAGCTTAGAAAACGAGCGGGGGCGGCAGTTCTTC; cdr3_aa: CASSLENERGRQFF
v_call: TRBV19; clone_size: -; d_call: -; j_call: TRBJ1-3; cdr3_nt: TGTGCCAGTAGGGATCTCGAGGCGGTGGCTGGAAACACCATATATTTT; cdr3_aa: CASRDLEAVAGNTIYF